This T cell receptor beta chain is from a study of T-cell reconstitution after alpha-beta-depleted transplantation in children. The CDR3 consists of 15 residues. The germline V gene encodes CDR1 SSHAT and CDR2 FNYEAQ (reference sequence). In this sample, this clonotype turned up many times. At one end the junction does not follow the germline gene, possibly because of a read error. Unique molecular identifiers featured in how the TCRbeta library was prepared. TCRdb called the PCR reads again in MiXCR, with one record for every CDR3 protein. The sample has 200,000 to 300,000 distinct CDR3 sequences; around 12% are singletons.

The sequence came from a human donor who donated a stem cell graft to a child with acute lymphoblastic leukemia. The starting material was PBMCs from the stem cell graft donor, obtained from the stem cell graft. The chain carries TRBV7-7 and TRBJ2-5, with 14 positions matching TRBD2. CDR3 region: CASSFGLAGGETQYF. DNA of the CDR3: TGTGCTAGCAGCTTTGGACTAGCGGGAGGAGAGACCCAGTACTTC.